The 20 T cell receptor beta chains in this list originate from one sample, sequenced in a study of cytomegalovirus exposure and HLA in healthy donors. The PCR used 60 Vbeta and 13 Jbeta primers. The data were produced by immunoSEQ multiplex PCR, yet TCRdb's version contains in-frame clones alone and is incomplete. The sample yields roughly 100,000 clones, around 67% seen once. The sample comprised PBMCs. Receptors originate from a woman in her fifties or sixties in good health and CMV-seronegative.

This chain connects TRBV19 to TRBJ2-2; a weak D match, TRBD1 (6 bases). V dropped 2 bases and J dropped 2 bases, with 12 bases sitting between them. Germline CDR1 LNHDA, CDR2 SQIVND (reference sequence). This CDR3 is built from 16 residues. The CDR3 sequence is CASSILAGVNTGELFF. The CDR3 DNA is TGTGCCAGTAGTATATTAGCAGGGGTTAACACCGGGGAGCTGTTTTTT. The full variable domain, completed using reference TRBV19 and TRBJ2-2, is DGGITQSPKYLFRKEGQNVTLSCEQNLNHDAMYWYRQDPGQGLRLIYYSQIVNDFQKGDIAEGYSVSREKKESFPLTVTSAQKNPTAFYLCASSILAGVNTGELFFGEGSRLTVL.

The J gene is TRBJ2-7, the V gene TRBV19, with D maybe TRBD1 (6 bases). The V end lost 5 bases, the J end lost 0 bases, and 11 bases lay between the germline ends. From germline, CDR1 is LNHDA and CDR2 SQIVND (reference sequence). This CDR3 is built from 14 residues. The CDR3 DNA is TGTGCCAGTAGTCCAGGGGTGAGCTCCTACGAGCAGTACTTC. Encoded protein: CASSPGVSSYEQYF.

The table lists this clone with a few counts. The J gene is TRBJ2-7, the V gene TRBV4-3; 7 positions match TRBD1. The V and J ends lost 0 bases and 2 bases, in that order; junction bases with no gene match: 4. The CDR3 runs 15 residues. CDR1 and CDR2 (germline): LGHNA, YSLEER. In DNA, the CDR3 is TGCGCCAGCAGCCAAGAACAGGGGACCCCCTACGAGCAGTACTTC. Its protein is CASSQEQGTPYEQYF.

The chain couples TRBV27 to TRBJ1-6; 7 bases are shared with TRBD1. This CDR3 has 14 amino acids. V lost 2 bases to trimming and J lost 7 bases; unmatched junction nucleotides: 2. The V gene's germline CDR1 is MNHEY and CDR2 SMNVEV (reference sequence). CDR3 sequence: CASSLGQENSPLHF. The CDR3 DNA is TGTGCCAGCAGTTTAGGACAGGAAAATTCACCCCTCCACTTT.

This clone was detected only a few times. This chain uses TRBV28 with TRBJ1-3; unclear D gene. The CDR3 has 15 residues. V gave up 3 bases and J gave up 4 bases, with 13 bases separating them. The germline V gene encodes CDR1 MDHEN and CDR2 SYDVKM. Written as DNA, the CDR3 is TGTGCCAGCAGTTTCACTCTTGGTGCCGGAAACACCATATATTTT. This sequence encodes CASSFTLGAGNTIYF.

The V call is TRBV7-9, the J call TRBJ2-1; 14 bases line up with TRBD2. This CDR3 spans 15 amino acids. CDR1 and CDR2 (germline): SEHNR, FQNEAQ (reference sequence). J gave up 9 bases and V 3 bases, and 4 bases lay outside the gene matches. CDR3 region: CASSLGLAGVGEQFF. In DNA, the CDR3 is TGTGCCAGCAGCTTGGGACTAGCGGGAGTAGGTGAGCAGTTCTTC.

Only a few counts were recorded for this clone. CDR3 loop: CASSGSGGAAGTQYF. In DNA, the CDR3 is TGTGCCAGCAGTGGTAGCGGGGGGGCCGCTGGGACCCAGTACTTC. The chain is built from TRBV2 and TRBJ2-5; 11 nucleotides line up with TRBD2. The germline V gene has CDR1 SNHLY and CDR2 FYNNEI. The CDR3 covers 15 residues. With 4 bases clipped from V and 7 bases from J, the junction kept 8 bases outside the gene matches. Full variable domain (remainder filled in from reference TRBV2 and TRBJ2-5): EPEVTQTPSHQVTQMGQEVILRCVPISNHLYFYWYRQILGQKVEFLVSFYNNEISEKSEIFDDQFSVERPDGSNFTLKIRSTKLEDSAMYFCASSGSGGAAGTQYFGPGTRLLVL.

The chain is built from TRBV6-7 and TRBJ2-1; the D gene is possibly TRBD2 (5 bases). TRBV6-7 is reported as an ORF; its role is uncertain. V was cut by 5 bases and J by 5 bases, with 22 bases left in between. This CDR3 is built from 17 residues. CDR3: CASSPTLTSRGNNEQFF. DNA of the CDR3: TGTGCCAGCAGTCCGACCCTTACTAGTCGTGGTAACAATGAGCAGTTCTTC.

V is TRBV27 and J is TRBJ2-1; 9 bases map to TRBD2. V shed 7 bases and J 13 bases; nucleotides not matched to a gene: 11. Germline CDR1 MNHEY, CDR2 SMNVEV (reference sequence). The CDR3 has 13 amino acids. The CDR3 spells CASTSSLAGAQFF. In DNA, the CDR3 is TGTGCCAGCACCTCTTCTTTAGCGGGGGCACAGTTCTTC.

J is TRBJ1-5 and V is TRBV7-2; the match to TRBD1 covers 8 bases. The CDR3 extends over 14 amino acids. V shed 5 bases and J 7 bases; nucleotides not matched to a gene: 7. Germline CDR1 is SGHTA and CDR2 is FQGNSA. The CDR3 DNA sequence: TGTGCCAGCAGCATTCAGGGGGCTGGGCAGCCCCAGCATTTT. It encodes CASSIQGAGQPQHF.

The genes are TRBV11-3 and TRBJ2-5, with D possibly matching TRBD2 (5 bases). The CDR3 runs to 14 residues. V was trimmed by 5 bases and J by 5 bases, leaving 15 bases between them. The germline V gene encodes CDR1 SGHNT and CDR2 YENEEA. The CDR3 here is CASSPRPGGETQYF. The DNA of the CDR3 is TGTGCCAGCAGCCCCCGGCCAGGCGGGGAGACCCAGTACTTC.

In this sample, this clone turned up a few times. This chain uses TRBV7-2 with TRBJ2-7, with TRBD2 matching 12 bases. J lost 4 bases, V lost 5 bases, and 15 bases had no gene match. Germline V gene data show CDR1 as SGHTA and CDR2 as FQGNSA. This CDR3 is 18 amino acids long. The CDR3: CASSQAASSGRALYEQYF. DNA of the CDR3: TGTGCCAGCAGCCAGGCGGCTTCTAGCGGGAGGGCCCTATACGAGCAGTACTTC. Full variable domain (outside the CDR3, taken from reference TRBV7-2 and TRBJ2-7): GAGVSQSPSNKVTEKGKDVELRCDPISGHTALYWYRQSLGQGLEFLIYFQGNSAPDKSGLPSDRFSAERTGGSVSTLTIQRTQQEDSAVYLCASSQAASSGRALYEQYFGPGTRLTVT.

The rearrangement links TRBV7-2 to TRBJ2-7; TRBD1 aligns across 7 bases. J was trimmed by 4 bases and V by 5 bases; bases with no gene match: 11. Germline assignment: CDR1 SGHTA and CDR2 FQGNSA. The CDR3 is made up of 15 amino acids. CDR3 coding DNA: TGTGCCAGCAGCCGCTTCGGGACAGCAGAATACGAGCAGTACTTC. Protein product: CASSRFGTAEYEQYF. Full variable domain (outside the CDR3, taken from reference TRBV7-2 and TRBJ2-7): GAGVSQSPSNKVTEKGKDVELRCDPISGHTALYWYRQSLGQGLEFLIYFQGNSAPDKSGLPSDRFSAERTGGSVSTLTIQRTQQEDSAVYLCASSRFGTAEYEQYFGPGTRLTVT.

This sequence joins TRBV19 and TRBJ2-5; possible D gene TRBD2, 6 bases. Trimming shortened V by 6 bases and J by 2 bases, and 10 bases separated the two germline ends. Germline V lookup: CDR1 LNHDA, CDR2 SQIVND (reference sequence). There are 13 residues in the CDR3. CDR3 sequence (DNA): TGTGCCAGTAGGGGCGGGATACAAGAGACCCAGTACTTC. Its protein is CASRGGIQETQYF. The entire variable domain, with the rest obtained from reference TRBV19 and TRBJ2-5, is as follows: DGGITQSPKYLFRKEGQNVTLSCEQNLNHDAMYWYRQDPGQGLRLIYYSQIVNDFQKGDIAEGYSVSREKKESFPLTVTSAQKNPTAFYLCASRGGIQETQYFGPGTRLLVL.

This chain links TRBV10-3 with TRBJ2-3; 13 bases are a match to TRBD2. Germline CDR1 ENHRY, CDR2 SYGVKD. After removal of 3 bases from V and 9 bases from J, the junction contained 6 bases not matched to a gene. CDR3 size: 15 residues. The CDR3 coding sequence is TGTGCCATCAGTGACACCGGGACTAGCGGGAACACGCAGTATTTT. Protein sequence: CAISDTGTSGNTQYF.

This clone was seen a few times. The chain carries TRBV27 and TRBJ2-6; TRBD2 matches 7 bases. The CDR3 sequence is 14 residues long. The V gene's germline CDR1 is MNHEY and CDR2 SMNVEV (reference sequence). V shed 4 bases, J shed 7 bases, and the junction held 4 bases outside the gene matches. CDR3 sequence: CASSYGGRANVLTF. DNA of the CDR3: TGTGCCAGCAGTTATGGCGGGAGAGCCAACGTCCTGACTTTC. Complete variable domain (other parts from reference TRBV27 and TRBJ2-6): EAQVTQNPRYLITVTGKKLTVTCSQNMNHEYMSWYRQDPGLGLRQIYYSMNVEVTDKGDVPEGYKVSRKEKRNFPLILESPSPNQTSLYFCASSYGGRANVLTFGAGSRLTVL.

The chain employs TRBV7-2 and TRBJ2-7, with TRBD1 matching 7 bases. The germline V gene has CDR1 SGHTA and CDR2 FQGNSA. CDR3 size: 13 residues. V dropped 7 bases and J dropped 4; count of bases not matched to a gene: 7. CDR3 nucleotides: TGTGCCAGCACCCGGGACAGAAATTACGAGCAGTACTTC. It translates to CASTRDRNYEQYF.

This sequence joins TRBV5-4 and TRBJ2-5; TRBD1 might be the D (5 bases). CDR1 and CDR2 (germline): SGHNT, YYREEE (reference sequence). V lost 1 base and J 5 bases, leaving 9 bases between the germline ends. The CDR3 extends over 13 amino acids. The CDR3 DNA sequence: TGTGCCAGCAGCTTGTTTGGGGCGGAGACCCAGTACTTC. Translation: CASSLFGAETQYF.

The V call is TRBV5-1, the J call TRBJ2-3, with D unclear. This CDR3 is built from 12 residues. V was cut by 7 bases and J by 5 bases, with 11 bases left in between. The germline V gene encodes CDR1 SGHRS and CDR2 YFSETQ. Here the CDR3 reads CASAETRDTQYF. For the CDR3, the DNA is TGCGCCAGCGCGGAGACCCGAGATACGCAGTATTTT.

The table lists this clone with a few counts. The V call is TRBV29-1, the J call TRBJ1-1, with 7 bases fitting TRBD1. V lost 7 bases to trimming and J lost 1 base; unmatched junction nucleotides: 3. The CDR3 is 12 amino acids. In germline, CDR1 is SQVTM, CDR2 ANQGSEA. The CDR3 loop is CSANRGNTEAFF. The CDR3 nucleotides are TGCAGCGCTAACAGGGGGAACACTGAAGCTTTCTTT.